Listed here are 15 T cell receptor beta chains from one sample, sequenced in a study of CD8+ T cells in alopecia areata. RNA was isolated and reverse transcribed to cDNA, the sequencing template. Some clones are missing from TCRdb's copy, which holds only in-frame ones; the method was immunoSEQ multiplex PCR. This sample has approximately 180,000 clones, with 60% found just once. The treatment denotes: oral pan-JAK inhibitor, 5-10 mg twice daily. Source: CD4+ T cells sorted from blood, taken at week 24, from a patient treated with tofacitinib. Receptors originate from a human donor with alopecia areata.

The table lists this clone with a count of one. The chain carries TRBV29-1 and TRBJ2-1; TRBD1 matches at 10 bases. CDR1 and CDR2 from the germline V gene are SQVTM and ANQGSEA. CDR3 length equals 13 residues. V shed 4 bases, J shed 8 bases, and the junction held 5 bases outside the gene matches. The CDR3 nucleotides are TGCAGCGTTGGCGGACAGGGGGTGTATGAGCAGTTCTTC. Translated, it gives CSVGGQGVYEQFF.

This clone showed up just a few times. The rearrangement joins TRBV19 to TRBJ2-2; no definite D call. CDR3 length: 13 residues. Trimming took 4 bases from V and 1 from J, leaving 4 bases between them. Looked up from germline, CDR1 is LNHDA and CDR2 is SQIVND (reference sequence). CDR3 sequence (DNA): TGTGCCAGTAGTAACAGGAACACCGGGGAGCTGTTTTTT. Translation: CASSNRNTGELFF.

This rearrangement joins TRBV5-4 to TRBJ2-3; D tentatively fits TRBD1 or TRBD2 (6 bases each). Germline V gene lookup returns CDR1 SGHNT and CDR2 YYREEE (reference sequence). This CDR3 is built from 17 residues. The ends were cut back, 0 bases at V and 1 base at J, with 15 bases in the middle. The CDR3 DNA reads TGTGCCAGCAGCTTGGCTCCAGGGGAGGTTGGCACAGATACGCAGTATTTT. Protein product: CASSLAPGEVGTDTQYF.

A single count supports this clone. The chain recombines TRBV29-1 with TRBJ1-5; 9 bases map to TRBD1. The CDR3 runs 13 residues. The germline CDR1 and CDR2 sequences are SQVTM and ANQGSEA. After removal of 6 bases from V and 11 bases from J, the junction contained 11 bases not matched to a gene. CDR3 region: CSVSGGDRGAQHF. CDR3 nucleotide sequence: TGCAGCGTATCCGGCGGAGACAGGGGGGCCCAGCATTTT.

The chain is built from TRBV6-6 and TRBJ2-6; D not certain. Germline-derived CDR1 and CDR2 are MNHNY and SVGAGI (reference sequence). Trimming cost V 10 bases and J 5 bases, with 3 bases left between them. The CDR3 contains 10 residues. CDR3 DNA sequence: TGTGCCACCAGGGCCAACGTCCTGACTTTC. Its protein product is CATRANVLTF.

This clone has only a few counts. The chain uses TRBV30 and TRBJ1-6, with D hard to call. CDR1 is GTSNPN, CDR2 SVGIG, per germline (reference sequence). The ends were cut back, 1 base at V and 7 bases at J, with 8 bases in the middle. The CDR3 spans 13 residues. The CDR3: CAWSGRANSPLHF. The CDR3 nucleotides are TGTGCCTGGAGTGGCCGCGCGAATTCACCCCTCCACTTT.

The chain recombines TRBV5-1 with TRBJ1-1; possible D gene TRBD1, 5 bases. This CDR3 comprises 15 residues. V was shortened by 1 base and J by 2 bases, with 12 bases between the two germline ends. Germline CDR1 is SGHRS and CDR2 is YFSETQ. CDR3 protein: CASSLNLGTNTEAFF. In DNA form, the CDR3 reads TGCGCCAGCAGCTTGAATCTCGGGACTAACACTGAAGCTTTCTTT.

The J gene is TRBJ1-2, the V gene TRBV25-1; 8 nucleotides line up with TRBD1. Germline-derived CDR1 and CDR2 are MGHDK and SYGVNS. This CDR3 spans 15 amino acids. The trim removed 3 bases at V and 6 bases at J, leaving 9 bases unmatched. CDR3 in amino acids: CASSEWVRGRDGYTF. CDR3 in DNA: TGTGCCAGCAGTGAGTGGGTCAGGGGGCGGGATGGCTACACCTTC.

This chain connects TRBV5-1 to TRBJ1-1; a weak D match, TRBD1 (5 bases). V was shortened by 4 bases and J by 6 bases, with 16 bases between the two germline ends. The V gene's germline CDR1 is SGHRS and CDR2 YFSETQ. The CDR3 length is 14 residues. The DNA of the CDR3 is TGCGCCAGCAGCCCTCAATCAGGGCTTTCTGAAGCTTTCTTT. This sequence encodes CASSPQSGLSEAFF.

The chain uses TRBV29-1 and TRBJ2-3; no clear D gene. CDR1 and CDR2 (germline): SQVTM, ANQGSEA. This CDR3 contains 12 residues. The V and J ends lost 4 bases and 4 bases respectively, with 9 bases between them. The CDR3, as DNA: TGCAGCGTTGCTGGGGTTCCAGATACGCAGTATTTT. It is translated as CSVAGVPDTQYF.

This clone has only a few counts. V and J are TRBV29-1 and TRBJ2-5, with TRBD1 matching 7 bases. This CDR3 is 12 amino acids long. Germline V CDR1 and CDR2: SQVTM, ANQGSEA. Germline trimming cut 6 bases from V and 5 bases from J; bases unmatched to any gene: 6. CDR3 nucleotide sequence: TGCAGCGTGACAGGGAAGGGGGAGACCCAGTACTTC. Residues: CSVTGKGETQYF.

The chain combines TRBV7-9 with TRBJ2-3; 9 bases fit TRBD2. The V and J ends lost 1 base and 5 bases, in that order; junction bases with no gene match: 4. Germline V gene sequence: CDR1 SEHNR, CDR2 FQNEAQ (reference sequence). The CDR3 is 15 amino acids. Written as DNA, the CDR3 is TGTGCCAGCAGCTTAGTAGCTAGCGGGGAAGATACGCAGTATTTT. It translates to CASSLVASGEDTQYF. The whole variable domain, remainder taken from reference TRBV7-9 and TRBJ2-3, is DTGVSQNPRHKITKRGQNVTFRCDPISEHNRLYWYRQTLGQGPEFLTYFQNEAQLEKSRLLSDRFSAERPKGSFSTLEIQRTEQGDSAMYLCASSLVASGEDTQYFGPGTRLTVL.

V and J are TRBV25-1 and TRBJ2-7; possibly TRBD2 for D (7 bases). V gave up 9 bases and J gave up 3 bases, with 21 bases separating them. Germline V gives CDR1 MGHDK, CDR2 SYGVNS. This CDR3 contains 15 residues. DNA for the CDR3: TGTGCCAGTACTCGACGGGGGAGGGGGTACTACGAGCAGTACTTC. Protein sequence: CASTRRGRGYYEQYF.

This chain links TRBV4-3 with TRBJ2-7; D may be TRBD1 (5 bases). This CDR3 has 14 residues. Germline lookup yields CDR1 LGHNA and CDR2 YSLEER. V shed 1 base and J shed 5 bases, with 12 bases lying between them. The chain's CDR3 is CASSQVAGSHEQYF. In nucleotides, the CDR3 is TGCGCCAGCAGCCAAGTGGCAGGGTCCCACGAGCAGTACTTC.

This clone was counted a few times. DNA for the CDR3: TGTGCCAGCAGTACCGCTAGTCAGGGGGCGCAGGAGCAGTACTTC. The encoded protein is CASSTASQGAQEQYF. This chain uses TRBV6-6 with TRBJ2-7; 8 bases map to TRBD1. The CDR3 covers 15 residues. The germline V gene encodes CDR1 MNHNY and CDR2 SVGAGI (reference sequence). Trimming cost V 5 bases and J 7 bases; bases outside gene matches: 13.